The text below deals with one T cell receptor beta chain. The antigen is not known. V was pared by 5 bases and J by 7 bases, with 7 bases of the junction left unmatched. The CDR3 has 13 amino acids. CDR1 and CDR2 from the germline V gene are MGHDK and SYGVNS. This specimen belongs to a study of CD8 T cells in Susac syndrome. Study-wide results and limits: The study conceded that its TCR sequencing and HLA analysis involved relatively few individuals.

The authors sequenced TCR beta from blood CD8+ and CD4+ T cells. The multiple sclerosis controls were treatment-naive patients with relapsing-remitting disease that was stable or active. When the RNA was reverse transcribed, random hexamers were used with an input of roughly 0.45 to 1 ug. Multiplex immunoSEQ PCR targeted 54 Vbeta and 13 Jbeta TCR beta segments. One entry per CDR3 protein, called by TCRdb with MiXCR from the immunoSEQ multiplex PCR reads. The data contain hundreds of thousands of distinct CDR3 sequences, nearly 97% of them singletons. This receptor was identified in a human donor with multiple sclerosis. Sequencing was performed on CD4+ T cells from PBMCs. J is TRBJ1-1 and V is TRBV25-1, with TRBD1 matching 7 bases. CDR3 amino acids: CASSKGGLGEAFF. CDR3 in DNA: TGTGCCAGCAGTAAAGGGGGCCTAGGTGAAGCTTTCTTT.